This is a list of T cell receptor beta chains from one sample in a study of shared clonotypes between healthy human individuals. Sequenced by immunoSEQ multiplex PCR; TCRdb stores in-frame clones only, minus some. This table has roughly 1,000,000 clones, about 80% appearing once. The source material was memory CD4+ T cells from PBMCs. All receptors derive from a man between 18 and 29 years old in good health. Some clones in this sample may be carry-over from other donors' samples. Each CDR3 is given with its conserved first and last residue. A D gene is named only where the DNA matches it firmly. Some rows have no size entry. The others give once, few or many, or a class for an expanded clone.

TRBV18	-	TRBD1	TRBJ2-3	TGTGCCAGCTCACCACTGGGACAGAGTAGCACAGATACGCAGTATTTT	CASSPLGQSSTDTQYF
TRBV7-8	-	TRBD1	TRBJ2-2	TGTGCCAGCAGCCCCGGGACAGCCACCGGGGAGCTGTTTTTT	CASSPGTATGELFF
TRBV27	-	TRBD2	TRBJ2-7	TGTGCCAGCAGTCCGCCGTCGAGTAGCGGGACTTACGAGCAGTACTTC	CASSPPSSSGTYEQYF
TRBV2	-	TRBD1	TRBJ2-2	TGTGCCAGCAACCGACAGGGGGGCACCGGGGAGCTGTTTTTT	CASNRQGGTGELFF
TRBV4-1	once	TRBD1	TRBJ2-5	TGCGCCAGCAGCCAAGTCCGGGACAGCCCCACTCACTTC	CASSQVRDSPTHF
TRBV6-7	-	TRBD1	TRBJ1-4	TGTGCCAGCAGCTACTCCGGGACAGGGAGAGAAAAACTGTTTTTT	CASSYSGTGREKLFF
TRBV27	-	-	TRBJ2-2	TGTGCCAGCAGTTTACGGTTGAGGACTCTCGCGAACACCGGGGAGCTGTTTTTT	CASSLRLRTLANTGELFF
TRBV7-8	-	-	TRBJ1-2	TGTGCCAGCAGCTTAGTGACAGACTATGGCTACACCTTC	CASSLVTDYGYTF
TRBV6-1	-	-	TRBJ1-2	TGTGCCAGCAGCCAACCAGGAGGAACTGGCGGCTACACCTTC	CASSQPGGTGGYTF
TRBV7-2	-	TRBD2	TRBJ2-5	TGTGCCAGCAGCTTAAAACTAGCGGGAGTGGAGACCCAGTACTTC	CASSLKLAGVETQYF
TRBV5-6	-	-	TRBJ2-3	TGTGCCAGCAGCCCGTGGGCACAGGGAACTAGCACAGATACGCAGTATTTT	CASSPWAQGTSTDTQYF
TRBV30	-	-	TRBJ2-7	TGTGCCTGGAGTGTACGGTCTTCCGTGACATGGAACGAGCAGTACTTC	CAWSVRSSVTWNEQYF
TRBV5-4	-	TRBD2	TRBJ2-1	TGTGCCAGCAGACAAGCGGGAGTTATGGGTCTCAATGAGCAGTTCTTC	CASRQAGVMGLNEQFF
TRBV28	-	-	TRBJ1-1	TGTGCCAGCAGTGGTCTAGCCTTGGGCGGGGACACTGAAGCTTTCTTT	CASSGLALGGDTEAFF
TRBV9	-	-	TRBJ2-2	TGTGCCAGCAGCTCCCAACCAACCGGGGAGCTGTTTTTT	CASSSQPTGELFF
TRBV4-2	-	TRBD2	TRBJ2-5	TGTGCCAGCAGCCAGCCTAGCGGGCAAGAGACCCAGTACTTC	CASSQPSGQETQYF
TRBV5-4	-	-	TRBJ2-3	TGTGCCAGCAGCTCAAGGGAAGGCACAGATACGCAGTATTTT	CASSSREGTDTQYF
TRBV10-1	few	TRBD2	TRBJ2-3	TGCGCCAGCAGTGAGGGGACTAGCGGGAGTGCCGATACGCAGTATTTT	CASSEGTSGSADTQYF
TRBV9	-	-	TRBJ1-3	TGTGCCAGCAGCGTAGGGATTGGAAACACCATATATTTT	CASSVGIGNTIYF
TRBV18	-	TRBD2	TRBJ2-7	TGTGCCAGCTCACCCGGGAGGGATGCCTACGAGCAGTACTTC	CASSPGRDAYEQYF
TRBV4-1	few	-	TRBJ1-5	TGCGCCAGCAGCCAAGAAGGGGCGGGGGGGAATCAGCCCCAGCATTTT	CASSQEGAGGNQPQHF
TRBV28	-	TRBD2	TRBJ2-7	TGTGCCAGCAGTAGAGCGGGAGGCGCCTACGAGCAGTACTTC	CASSRAGGAYEQYF
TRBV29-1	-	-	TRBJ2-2	TGCAGCGTCCAGGGGCTAGCCCTCGCGAACACCGGGGAGCTGTTTTTT	CSVQGLALANTGELFF
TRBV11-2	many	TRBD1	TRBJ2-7	TGTGCCAGCAGCTCAACGGGACAGGCGATCGAGCAGTACTTC	CASSSTGQAIEQYF
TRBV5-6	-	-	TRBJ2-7	TGTGCCAGCAGCTTGGGGGCAGGGTCTTTCTACGAGCAGTACTTC	CASSLGAGSFYEQYF
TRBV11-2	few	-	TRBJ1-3	TGTGCCAGCAGCTTACCTCAGGGTGGGAACACCATATATTTT	CASSLPQGGNTIYF
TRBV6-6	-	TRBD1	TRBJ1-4	TGTGCCAGCAGACCCGGGACAGCAACTAATGAAAAACTGTTTTTT	CASRPGTATNEKLFF
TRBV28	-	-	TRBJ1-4	TGTGCCAGCAGTTTAGAAGGGTACGAAAAACTGTTTTTT	CASSLEGYEKLFF
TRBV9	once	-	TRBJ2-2	TGTGCCAGCAGCGTAGCGGGGAGCGGGCAGAACACCGGGGAGCTGTTTTTT	CASSVAGSGQNTGELFF
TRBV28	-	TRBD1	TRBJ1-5	TGTGCCACTTGGGACAGGGGGGTTTATAGCAATCAGCCCCAGCATTTT	CATWDRGVYSNQPQHF
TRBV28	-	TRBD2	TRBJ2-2	TGTGCCAGCAGTTCACCCCTAGCGGGAGTTGTCGGGGAGCTGTTTTTT	CASSSPLAGVVGELFF
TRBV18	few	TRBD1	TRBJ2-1	TGTGCCAGCTCCCCCGGGACAGGGTTAACTGGCAATGAGCAGTTCTTC	CASSPGTGLTGNEQFF
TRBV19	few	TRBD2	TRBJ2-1	TGTGCCAGTAGTATTCCTAGCGGGAACTCCTACAATGAGCAGTTCTTC	CASSIPSGNSYNEQFF
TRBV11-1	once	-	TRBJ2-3	TGTGCCAGCAGCTCCGGGTTTTTTCCCACAGATACGCAGTATTTT	CASSSGFFPTDTQYF
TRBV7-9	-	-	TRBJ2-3	TGTGCCAGCAGCAAGGGGGTAGCGGGCCTTAGCACAGATACGCAGTATTTT	CASSKGVAGLSTDTQYF
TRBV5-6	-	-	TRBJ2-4	TGTGCCAGCAGCTTGAAAGAAAACATTCAGTACTTC	CASSLKENIQYF
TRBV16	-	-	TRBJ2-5	TGTGCCAGCAGCCGCCGAGAGACCCAGTACTTC	CASSRRETQYF
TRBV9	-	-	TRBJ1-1	TGTGCCAGCAGCGTAGTAGTGGGGACTGAAGCTTTCTTT	CASSVVVGTEAFF
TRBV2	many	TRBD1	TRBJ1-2	TGTGCCAGCTTTCGACCGGGACAGGGGTTGGGCTACACCTTC	CASFRPGQGLGYTF
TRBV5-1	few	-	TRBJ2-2	TGCGCCAGCAGCTTGGAGCCAGCCACCGGGGAGCTGTTTTTT	CASSLEPATGELFF
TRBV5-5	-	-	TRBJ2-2	TGTGCCAGCAGCTTAGAAGACAGGAACACCGGGGAGCTGTTTTTT	CASSLEDRNTGELFF
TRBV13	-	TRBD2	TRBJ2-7	TGTGCCAGCACCTTCGGGACTAGCGGAAGCGAGCAGTACTTC	CASTFGTSGSEQYF
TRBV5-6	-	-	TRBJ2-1	TGTGCCAGCAGCTTGGAACGAGGGGTGTCCTACAATGAGCAGTTCTTC	CASSLERGVSYNEQFF
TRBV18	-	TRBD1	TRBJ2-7	TGTGCCAGCTCACCGGCCTTCCGGGACAGGGGAAGCGAGCAGTACTTC	CASSPAFRDRGSEQYF
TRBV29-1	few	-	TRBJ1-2	TGCAGCGTTCAAAGTGCCAGGGCGAGCGGCTACACCTTC	CSVQSARASGYTF
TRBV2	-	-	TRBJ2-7	TGTGCCAGCAGTCTAACGCCCCCTACCTACGAGCAGTACTTC	CASSLTPPTYEQYF
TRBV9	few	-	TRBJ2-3	TGTGCCAGCAGCGTAGCGTCTAGCACAGATACGCAGTATTTT	CASSVASSTDTQYF